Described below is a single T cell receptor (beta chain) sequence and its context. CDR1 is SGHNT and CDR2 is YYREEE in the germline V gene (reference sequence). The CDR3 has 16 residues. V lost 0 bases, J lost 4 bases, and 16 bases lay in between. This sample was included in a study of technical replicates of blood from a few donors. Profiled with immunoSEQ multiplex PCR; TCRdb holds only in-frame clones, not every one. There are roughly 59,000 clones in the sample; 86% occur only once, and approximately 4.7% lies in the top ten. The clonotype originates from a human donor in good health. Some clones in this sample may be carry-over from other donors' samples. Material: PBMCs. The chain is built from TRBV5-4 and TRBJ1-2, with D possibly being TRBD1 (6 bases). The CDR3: CASSLAAGARGYGYTF. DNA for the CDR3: TGTGCCAGCAGCTTGGCCGCGGGGGCGCGGGGCTATGGCTACACCTTC.